The 15 T cell receptor beta chains in this list originate from one sample, sequenced in a study of T cell responses to AZD1222 COVID-19 vaccine. Data came from immunoSEQ multiplex PCR; TCRdb stores just in-frame clones and leaves some out. The sample lists approximately 210,000 clones, approximately 94% seen once, with 1.5% to 2% in the top ten. Sequencing used peripheral blood, obtained 28 days after the second dose of the MenACWY control vaccine. The receptors originated from an adult who received the MenACWY meningococcal vaccine as a control.

This chain joins TRBV7-9 and TRBJ1-2; 9 nucleotides align to TRBD1. V was clipped by 2 bases and J by 5 bases; unmatched bases: 3. The CDR3 covers 14 residues. CDR1 and CDR2 (germline): SEHNR, FQNEAQ (reference sequence). CDR3 amino acids: CASSLSGTGYGYTF. In nucleotides, the CDR3 is TGTGCCAGCAGCTTATCCGGGACAGGGTATGGCTACACCTTC.

V and J are TRBV28 and TRBJ1-5; maybe TRBD1 (5 bases). CDR1 and CDR2 from the germline V gene are MDHEN and SYDVKM. The CDR3 is 15 residues long. The germline V and J ends were trimmed by 3 bases and 3 bases, with 12 bases remaining between them. The CDR3 DNA sequence: TGTGCCAGCAGTTTCGGCGACAGAAACAATCAGCCCCAGCATTTT. As protein: CASSFGDRNNQPQHF.

The chain employs TRBV2 and TRBJ2-1; D is uncertain. V was clipped by 6 bases and J by 7 bases, with 7 bases between them. CDR3 length equals 11 residues. Germline V gene lookup returns CDR1 SNHLY and CDR2 FYNNEI. CDR3 loop: CASRELNEQFF. The CDR3 DNA sequence: TGTGCCAGCAGGGAGCTAAATGAGCAGTTCTTC.

This clone came up once. V and J are TRBV30 and TRBJ1-2, with 11 nucleotides matching TRBD1. The V segment lost 1 base and the J segment 0 bases; nucleotides outside the gene matches: 7. This CDR3 region has 17 residues. Per the germline V gene, CDR1 is GTSNPN and CDR2 is SVGIG (reference sequence). CDR3 region: CAWSGGQGVNTNYGYTF. Written as DNA, the CDR3 is TGTGCCTGGAGTGGGGGACAGGGGGTGAACACTAACTATGGCTACACCTTC.

As DNA, the CDR3 is TGTGCCAGCAGCCTATTACCGCGAATGAACACTGAAGCTTTCTTT. It translates to CASSLLPRMNTEAFF. This sequence joins TRBV2 and TRBJ1-1, with D unresolved. From germline, CDR1 is SNHLY and CDR2 FYNNEI. Trimming cost V 6 bases and J 0 bases, with 14 bases left between them. This CDR3 is 15 amino acids long.

The chain recombines TRBV7-2 with TRBJ1-1, with D unresolved. Trimming removed 5 bases at V and 4 bases at J, with 8 bases between. The germline CDR1 and CDR2 sequences are SGHTA and FQGNSA. The CDR3 runs to 12 residues. CDR3 nucleotide sequence: TGTGCCAGCAGCAGCTGGGGCACTGAAGCTTTCTTT. Translating it yields CASSSWGTEAFF.

CDR3 sequence: CASSELSGDFYEQYF. CDR3 in DNA: TGTGCCAGCAGTGAACTTTCCGGGGACTTCTACGAGCAGTACTTC. V usage is TRBV2 and J usage is TRBJ2-7; tentatively, D is TRBD2 (6 bases). There are 15 residues in the CDR3. Trimming pared 2 bases from V and 3 bases from J, leaving 14 bases between. CDR1 and CDR2 (germline): SNHLY, FYNNEI.

The rearrangement links TRBV7-7 to TRBJ2-5; 10 bases are a match to TRBD2. Trimming removed 4 bases from V and 4 bases from J; junction bases left unmatched: 3. Germline V lookup: CDR1 SSHAT, CDR2 FNYEAQ (reference sequence). This CDR3 spans 14 amino acids. The CDR3 loop reads CASSSSGGGETQYF. The CDR3 nucleotides read TGTGCCAGCAGCTCTAGCGGGGGTGGAGAGACCCAGTACTTC.

This chain's CDR3 is CASSPQGQGRNEQYF. CDR3 bases: TGTGCCAGCAGTCCACAGGGACAGGGGAGGAACGAGCAGTACTTC. V gene TRBV27 combines with J gene TRBJ2-7; 10 nucleotides line up with TRBD1. Trimming took 5 bases from V and 5 from J; bases not matched to a gene: 9. The CDR3 runs to 15 residues. CDR1 and CDR2 from the germline V gene are MNHEY and SMNVEV (reference sequence).

The gene calls are TRBV5-6 and TRBJ2-1; possibly TRBD2 for D (5 bases). This CDR3 comprises 12 residues. Looked up from germline, CDR1 is SGHDT and CDR2 is YYEEEE. Trimming removed 5 bases from V and 7 bases from J, with 10 bases in between. DNA of the CDR3: TGTGCCAGCAGAATACTAGTAAATGAGCAGTTCTTC. It encodes CASRILVNEQFF.

The V and J genes are TRBV6-4 and TRBJ2-7; 11 nucleotides align to TRBD1. J was trimmed by 3 bases and V by 6 bases; bases with no gene match: 10. Germline CDR1 and CDR2: MRHNA and SNTAGT. This CDR3 comprises 16 residues. CDR3 nucleotides: TGTGCCAGCAGATTAGGGACAGGGGGGCTCTACTACGAGCAGTACTTC. Protein product: CASRLGTGGLYYEQYF.

J is TRBJ2-7 and V is TRBV6-5; 7 bases fit TRBD1. Germline loops: CDR1 MNHEY, CDR2 SVGAGI. After removal of 2 bases from V and 6 bases from J, the junction contained 10 bases not matched to a gene. The CDR3 is 15 residues long. Here the CDR3 reads CASSYDRAVGSEQYF. CDR3 DNA sequence: TGTGCCAGCAGTTACGACAGGGCGGTTGGGTCCGAGCAGTACTTC.

V is TRBV10-3 and J is TRBJ2-1, with 16 nucleotides matching TRBD2. The CDR3 extends over 15 amino acids. Germline values: CDR1 ENHRY, CDR2 SYGVKD. V gave up 10 bases and J gave up 4 bases; unmatched junction bases: 4. CDR3 loop: CATQGLAGGYNEQFF. In DNA form, the CDR3 reads TGTGCCACCCAGGGACTAGCGGGGGGGTACAATGAGCAGTTCTTC.

This clone was observed a single time. J is TRBJ2-3 and V is TRBV24-1; 13 positions agree with TRBD2. The CDR3 is 16 amino acids. CDR1 and CDR2 (germline): KGHDR, SFDVKD. The J segment lost 8 bases and the V segment lost 3 bases, leaving 7 bases of the junction unmatched. CDR3 bases: TGTGCCACCAGTGATAGACTAGCGGGGGGTAGTGGTACGCAGTATTTT. It is translated as CATSDRLAGGSGTQYF.

The chain uses TRBV15 and TRBJ2-7, with D possibly being TRBD2 (6 bases). The germline gives CDR1 LNHNV, CDR2 YYDKDF (reference sequence). The CDR3 covers 16 residues. Trimming cost V 3 bases and J 0 bases, with 15 bases left between them. For the CDR3, the DNA is TGTGCCACCAGCAGTGATAGAGCGGGCCGCTCCTACGAGCAGTACTTC. The encoded protein is CATSSDRAGRSYEQYF.